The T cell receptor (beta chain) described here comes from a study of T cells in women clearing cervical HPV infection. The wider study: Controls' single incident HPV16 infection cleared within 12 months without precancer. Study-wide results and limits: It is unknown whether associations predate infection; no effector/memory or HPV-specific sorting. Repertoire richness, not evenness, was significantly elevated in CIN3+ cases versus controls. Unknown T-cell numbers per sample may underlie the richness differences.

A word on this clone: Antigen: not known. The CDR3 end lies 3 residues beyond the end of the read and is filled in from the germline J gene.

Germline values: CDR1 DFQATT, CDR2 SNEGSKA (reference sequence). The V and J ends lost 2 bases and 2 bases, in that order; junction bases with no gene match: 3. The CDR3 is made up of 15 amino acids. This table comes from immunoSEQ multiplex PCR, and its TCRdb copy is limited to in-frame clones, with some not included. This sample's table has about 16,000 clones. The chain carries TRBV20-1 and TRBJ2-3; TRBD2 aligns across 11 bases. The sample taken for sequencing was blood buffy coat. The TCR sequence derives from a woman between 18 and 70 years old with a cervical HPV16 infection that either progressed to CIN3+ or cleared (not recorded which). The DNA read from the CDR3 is TGCAGTGCTAGAAAACTAGCGGGGGTCACAGATACG. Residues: CSARKLAGVTDT. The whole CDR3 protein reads CSARKLAGVTDTQYF.